Below are 11 T cell receptor beta chains sequenced from a single sample in a study of molecular identifiers for immune sequencing clone quantification. Each CDR3 protein is one row after TCRdb ran MiXCR on the PCR reads. This sample has a few hundred thousand distinct CDR3 sequences, with roughly a quarter found just once. The specimen sequenced was naive CD8+ T cells from blood, with Jurkat cell RNA spiked in. Described subset: FACS-sorted CD8+CD4-CCR7+CD45RA+ naive T cells. All receptors derive from a human donor in good health. Some libraries in this study had Jurkat cell RNA spiked in.

This clonotype was observed many times. The chain carries TRBV12-3 or TRBV12-4 and TRBJ2-3; weak D call: TRBD1 (6 bases). Trimming removed 3 bases at V and 2 bases at J, with 12 bases between. The CDR3 sequence is 15 residues long. CDR3 sequence reads: CASSFGDTDTDTQYF. CDR3 nucleotides: TGTGCCAGCAGTTTTGGGGACACCGACACAGATACGCAGTATTTT.

The chain employs TRBV27 and TRBJ1-2; tentatively, D is TRBD1 (6 bases). There are 17 residues in the CDR3. Trimming cost V 5 bases and J 5 bases, with 24 bases left between them. Germline V lookup: CDR1 MNHEY, CDR2 SMNVEV (reference sequence). The CDR3 spells CASSPDSYSRGWYGYTF. DNA of the CDR3: TGTGCCAGCAGTCCCGATAGTTATAGCAGGGGCTGGTATGGCTACACCTTC.

This clonotype was recorded many times. This chain uses TRBV4-3 with TRBJ2-7; D is uncertain. The CDR3 extends over 13 amino acids. Trimming shortened V by 4 bases and J by 3 bases, and 10 bases separated the two germline ends. Germline CDR1 reads LGHNA; CDR2 reads YSLEER. CDR3 bases: TGCGCCAGCAGCCCGCAGGTTCTCTACGAGCAGTACTTC. This codes for CASSPQVLYEQYF.

The V gene is TRBV30, the J gene TRBJ2-2; the D gene is possibly TRBD1 (5 bases). This CDR3 comprises 13 residues. V lost 0 bases and J 10 bases, leaving 12 bases between the germline ends. CDR1 is GTSNPN and CDR2 is SVGIG in the germline V gene (reference sequence). The CDR3 sequence: CAWSVGVGQELFF. CDR3 DNA sequence: TGTGCCTGGAGTGTAGGGGTAGGGCAGGAGCTGTTTTTT.

This clonotype was detected a few times. This rearrangement joins TRBV10-3 to TRBJ2-5; no reliable D call. This CDR3 is 13 amino acids long. Germline assignment: CDR1 ENHRY and CDR2 SYGVKD. The ends were cut back, 3 bases at V and 2 bases at J, with 7 bases in the middle. CDR3 in amino acids: CAISEMGQETQYF. DNA of the CDR3: TGTGCCATCAGTGAAATGGGGCAAGAGACCCAGTACTTC.

The chain is built from TRBV6-2 or TRBV6-3 and TRBJ2-3, with D uncertain. Trimming left V 0 bases short and J 4 bases short, with 26 bases between. There are 20 residues in the CDR3. CDR1 and CDR2 from the germline V gene are MNHEY and SVGEGT. This CDR3 is CASSYSTSLRPINSPDTQYF. The DNA for the CDR3 is TGTGCCAGCAGTTACTCGACCTCTCTCCGACCGATCAACTCCCCAGATACGCAGTATTTT.

This clonotype occurred many times. The genes are TRBV24-1 and TRBJ2-1; tentatively, D is TRBD1 (5 bases). Germline V gene lookup returns CDR1 KGHDR and CDR2 SFDVKD. The CDR3 loop spans 13 amino acids. The V and J ends lost 5 bases and 8 bases respectively, with 12 bases between them. DNA for the CDR3: TGTGCCACCAGTGCCCCAGGGTGGCATGAGCAGTTCTTC. Its translation is CATSAPGWHEQFF.

This chain joins TRBV4-1 and TRBJ1-1; D is unclear. The CDR3 is made up of 12 amino acids. Germline V lookup: CDR1 MGHRA, CDR2 YSYEKL. Trimming took off 3 bases at V and 8 bases at J, with 10 bases between the two ends. The CDR3 loop reads CASSHDATEAFF. Written as DNA, the CDR3 is TGCGCCAGCAGCCATGACGCGACGGAAGCTTTCTTT.

This clonotype was seen once. This chain links TRBV30 with TRBJ2-1; D possibly uses TRBD1 or TRBD2 (5 bases each). V was clipped by 2 bases and J by 8 bases, with 13 bases between them. The CDR3 extends over 13 amino acids. The germline CDR1 and CDR2 sequences are GTSNPN and SVGIG (reference sequence). The CDR3: CAWSRWGTDEQFF. As DNA, the CDR3 is TGTGCCTGGAGTAGGTGGGGGACCGATGAGCAGTTCTTC.

This clonotype was recorded once. This CDR3 is CASSPTDGMEANYGYTF. The DNA for the CDR3 is TGCGCCAGCAGCCCTACCGACGGAATGGAAGCTAACTATGGCTACACCTTC. The rearrangement joins TRBV4-1 to TRBJ1-2, with D uncertain. CDR1 is MGHRA and CDR2 is YSYEKL in the germline V gene. V was clipped by 4 bases and J by 0 bases, with 18 bases between them. This CDR3 is built from 17 residues.

This clonotype turned up a few times. This chain links TRBV2 with TRBJ2-3; D might be TRBD1 (5 bases). V lost 5 bases and J lost 3, with 18 bases in between. The germline V gene encodes CDR1 SNHLY and CDR2 FYNNEI. This CDR3 contains 16 residues. The CDR3 sequence is CASSPHLGAGTDTQYF. The DNA for the CDR3 is TGTGCCAGCAGTCCCCACTTAGGGGCCGGAACAGATACGCAGTATTTT.